This T cell receptor beta chain is from a study of cytomegalovirus exposure and HLA in healthy donors. The PCR used 60 Vbeta and 13 Jbeta primers. Libraries were prepared by immunoSEQ multiplex PCR; TCRdb keeps only in-frame clonotypes and omits some of them. The sample has around 150,000 clones, about 76% seen once. The CDR3 sequence is 19 residues long. Sequencing input: PBMCs. The gene calls are TRBV21-1 and TRBJ2-7; the listed D gene, TRBD1, was not tested against the DNA. TRBV21-1 is described as a pseudogene. This sequence was found in a man younger than 35 in good health and CMV-seronegative. In DNA, the CDR3 is TGTGCCAGCAGCAAATATCCGACCTCAGGCGCCTATTACTCCTACGAGCAGTACTTC. It is translated as CASSKYPTSGAYYSYEQYF.